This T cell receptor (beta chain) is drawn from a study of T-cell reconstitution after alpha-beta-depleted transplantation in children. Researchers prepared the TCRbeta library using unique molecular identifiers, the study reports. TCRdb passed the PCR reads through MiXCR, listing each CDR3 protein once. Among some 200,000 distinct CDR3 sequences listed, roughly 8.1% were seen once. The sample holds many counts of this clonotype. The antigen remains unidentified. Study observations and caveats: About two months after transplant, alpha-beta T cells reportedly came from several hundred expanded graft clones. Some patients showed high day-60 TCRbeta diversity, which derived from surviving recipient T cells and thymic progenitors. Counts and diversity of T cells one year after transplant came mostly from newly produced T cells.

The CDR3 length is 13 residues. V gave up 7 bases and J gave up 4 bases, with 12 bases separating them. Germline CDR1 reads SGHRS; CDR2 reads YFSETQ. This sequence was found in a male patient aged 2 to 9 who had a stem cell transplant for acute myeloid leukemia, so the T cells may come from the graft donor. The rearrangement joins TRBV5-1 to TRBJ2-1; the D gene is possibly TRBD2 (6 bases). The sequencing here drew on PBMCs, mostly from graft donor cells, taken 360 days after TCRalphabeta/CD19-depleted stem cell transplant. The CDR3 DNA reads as TGCGCCAGCCGGGACTCCGAATACAATGAGCAGTTCTTC. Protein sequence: CASRDSEYNEQFF.